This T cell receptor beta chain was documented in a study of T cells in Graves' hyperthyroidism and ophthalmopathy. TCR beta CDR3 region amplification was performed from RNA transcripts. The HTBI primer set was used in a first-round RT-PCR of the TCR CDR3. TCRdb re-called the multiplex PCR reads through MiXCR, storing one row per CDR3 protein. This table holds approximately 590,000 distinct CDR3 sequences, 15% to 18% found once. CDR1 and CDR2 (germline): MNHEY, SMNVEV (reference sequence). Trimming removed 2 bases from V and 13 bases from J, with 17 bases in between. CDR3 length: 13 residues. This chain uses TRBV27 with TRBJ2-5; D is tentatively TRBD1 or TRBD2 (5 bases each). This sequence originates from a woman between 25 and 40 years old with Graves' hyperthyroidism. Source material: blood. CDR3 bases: TGTGCCAGCAGTTTAAAGGGGAGCGAGACACGGTACTTC. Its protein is CASSLKGSETRYF.